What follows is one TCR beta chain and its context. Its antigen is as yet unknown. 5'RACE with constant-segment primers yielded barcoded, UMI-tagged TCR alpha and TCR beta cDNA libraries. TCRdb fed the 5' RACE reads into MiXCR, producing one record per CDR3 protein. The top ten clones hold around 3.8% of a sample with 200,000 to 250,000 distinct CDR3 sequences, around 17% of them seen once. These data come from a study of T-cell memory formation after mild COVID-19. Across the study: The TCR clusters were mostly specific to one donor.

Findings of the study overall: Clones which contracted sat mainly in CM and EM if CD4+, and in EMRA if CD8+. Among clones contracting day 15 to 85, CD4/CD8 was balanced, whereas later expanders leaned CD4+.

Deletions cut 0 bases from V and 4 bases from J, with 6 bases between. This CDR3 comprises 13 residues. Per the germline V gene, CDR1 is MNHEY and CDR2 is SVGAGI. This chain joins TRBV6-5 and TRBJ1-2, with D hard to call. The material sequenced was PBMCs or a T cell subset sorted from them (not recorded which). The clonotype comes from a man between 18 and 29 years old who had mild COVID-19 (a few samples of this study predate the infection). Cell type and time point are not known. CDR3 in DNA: TGTGCCAGCAGTTACTCGGGTGGCTATGGCTACACCTTC. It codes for CASSYSGGYGYTF.